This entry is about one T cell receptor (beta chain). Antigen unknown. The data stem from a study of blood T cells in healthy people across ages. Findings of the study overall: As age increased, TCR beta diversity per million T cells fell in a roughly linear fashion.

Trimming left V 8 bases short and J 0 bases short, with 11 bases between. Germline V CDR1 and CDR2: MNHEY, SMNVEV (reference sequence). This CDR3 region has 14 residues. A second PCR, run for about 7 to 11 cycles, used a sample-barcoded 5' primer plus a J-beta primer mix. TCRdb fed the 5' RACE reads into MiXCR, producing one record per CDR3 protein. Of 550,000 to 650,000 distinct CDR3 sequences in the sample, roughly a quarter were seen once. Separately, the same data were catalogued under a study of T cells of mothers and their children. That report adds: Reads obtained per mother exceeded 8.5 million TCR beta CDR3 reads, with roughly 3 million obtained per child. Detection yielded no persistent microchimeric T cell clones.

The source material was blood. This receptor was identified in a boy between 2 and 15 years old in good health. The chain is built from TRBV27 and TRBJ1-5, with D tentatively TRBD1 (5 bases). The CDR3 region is CASALQDSNQPQHF. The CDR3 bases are TGTGCCAGCGCCCTACAGGATAGCAATCAGCCCCAGCATTTT.